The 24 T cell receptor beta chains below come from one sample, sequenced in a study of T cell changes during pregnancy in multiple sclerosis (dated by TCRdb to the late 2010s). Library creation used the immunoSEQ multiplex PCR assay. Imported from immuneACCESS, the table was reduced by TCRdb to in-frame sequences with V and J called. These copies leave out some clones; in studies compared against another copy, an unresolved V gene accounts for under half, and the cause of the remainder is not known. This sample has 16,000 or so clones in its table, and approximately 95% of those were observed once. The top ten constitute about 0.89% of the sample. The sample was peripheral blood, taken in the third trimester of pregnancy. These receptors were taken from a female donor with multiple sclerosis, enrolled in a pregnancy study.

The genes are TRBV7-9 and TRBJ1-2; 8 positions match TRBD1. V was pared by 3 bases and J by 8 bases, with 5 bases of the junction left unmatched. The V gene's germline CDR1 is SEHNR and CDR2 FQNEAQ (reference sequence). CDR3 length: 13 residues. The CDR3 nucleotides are TGTGCCAGCAGCTTCGGACAGGGAGGAGGCTACACCTTC. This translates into CASSFGQGGGYTF.

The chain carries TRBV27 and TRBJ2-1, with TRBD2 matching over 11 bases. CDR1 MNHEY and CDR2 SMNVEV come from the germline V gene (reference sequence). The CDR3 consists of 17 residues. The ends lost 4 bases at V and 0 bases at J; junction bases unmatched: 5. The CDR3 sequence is CASSWLAGGLSYNEQFF. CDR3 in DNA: TGTGCCAGCAGTTGGCTAGCGGGGGGACTCTCCTACAATGAGCAGTTCTTC.

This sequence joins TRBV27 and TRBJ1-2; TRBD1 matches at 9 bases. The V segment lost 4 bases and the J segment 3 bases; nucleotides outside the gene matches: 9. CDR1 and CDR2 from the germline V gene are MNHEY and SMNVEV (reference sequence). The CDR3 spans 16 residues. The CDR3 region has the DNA TGTGCCAGCAGTTCTATGTTTACAGGGGGCGACTATGGCTACACCTTC. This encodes CASSSMFTGGDYGYTF.

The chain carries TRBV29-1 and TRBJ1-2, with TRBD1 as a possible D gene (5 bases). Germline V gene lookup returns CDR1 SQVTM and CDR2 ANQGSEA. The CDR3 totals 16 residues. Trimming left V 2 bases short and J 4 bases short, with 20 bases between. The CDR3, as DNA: TGCAGCGTTGAAAAAAGGGGAACAGGAAAAGGCTATGGCTACACCTTC. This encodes CSVEKRGTGKGYGYTF.

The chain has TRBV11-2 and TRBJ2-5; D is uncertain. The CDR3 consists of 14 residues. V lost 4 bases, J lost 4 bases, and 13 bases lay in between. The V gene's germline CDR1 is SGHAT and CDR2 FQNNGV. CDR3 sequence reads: CASSSPFGRETQYF. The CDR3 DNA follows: TGTGCCAGCAGCTCACCCTTTGGGCGAGAGACCCAGTACTTC.

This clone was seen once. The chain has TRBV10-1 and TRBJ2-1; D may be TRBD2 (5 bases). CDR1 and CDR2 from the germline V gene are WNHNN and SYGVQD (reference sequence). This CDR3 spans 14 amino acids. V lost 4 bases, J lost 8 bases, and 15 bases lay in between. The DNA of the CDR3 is TGCGCCAGCAGTGGGGCACGGGGAAGCGATGAGCAGTTCTTC. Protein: CASSGARGSDEQFF.

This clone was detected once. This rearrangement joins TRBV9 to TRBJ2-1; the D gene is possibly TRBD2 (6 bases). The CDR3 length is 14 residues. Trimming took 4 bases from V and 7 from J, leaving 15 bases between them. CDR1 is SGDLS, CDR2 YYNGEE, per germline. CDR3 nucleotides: TGTGCCAGCAGCCCTCGGAGGGCTGAAAATGAGCAGTTCTTC. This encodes CASSPRRAENEQFF.

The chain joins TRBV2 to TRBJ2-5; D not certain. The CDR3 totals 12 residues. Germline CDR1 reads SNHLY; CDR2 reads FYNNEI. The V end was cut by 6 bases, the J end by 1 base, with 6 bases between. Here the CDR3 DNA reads TGTGCCAGCAGCAGAGGCCAAGAGACCCAGTACTTC. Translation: CASSRGQETQYF.

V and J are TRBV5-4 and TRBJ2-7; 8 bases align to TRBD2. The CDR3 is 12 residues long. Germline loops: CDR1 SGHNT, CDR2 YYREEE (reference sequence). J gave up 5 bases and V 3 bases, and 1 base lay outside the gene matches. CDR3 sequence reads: CASSSGLDEQYF. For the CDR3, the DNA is TGTGCCAGCAGCTCGGGACTAGACGAGCAGTACTTC.

This chain's CDR3 is CASSERATGEGAYEQYF. CDR3 sequence (DNA): TGTGCCAGCAGTGAAAGGGCCACAGGGGAAGGGGCCTACGAGCAGTACTTC. The genes are TRBV2 and TRBJ2-7; TRBD1 matches at 7 bases. The ends lost 2 bases at V and 2 bases at J; junction bases unmatched: 12. The CDR3 is 17 residues long. The germline V gene has CDR1 SNHLY and CDR2 FYNNEI.

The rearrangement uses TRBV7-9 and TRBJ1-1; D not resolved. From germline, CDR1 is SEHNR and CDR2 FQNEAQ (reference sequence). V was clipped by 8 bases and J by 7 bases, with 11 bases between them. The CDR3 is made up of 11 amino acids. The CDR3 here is CASLPGIEAFF. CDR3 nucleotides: TGTGCCAGCCTACCAGGTATTGAAGCTTTCTTT.

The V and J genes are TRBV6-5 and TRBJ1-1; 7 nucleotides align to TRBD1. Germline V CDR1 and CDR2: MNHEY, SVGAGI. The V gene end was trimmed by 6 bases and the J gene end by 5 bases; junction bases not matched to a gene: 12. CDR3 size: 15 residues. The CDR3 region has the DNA TGTGCCAGCAGAACGATTCAGGGGGGTGGGACTGAAGCTTTCTTT. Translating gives CASRTIQGGGTEAFF.

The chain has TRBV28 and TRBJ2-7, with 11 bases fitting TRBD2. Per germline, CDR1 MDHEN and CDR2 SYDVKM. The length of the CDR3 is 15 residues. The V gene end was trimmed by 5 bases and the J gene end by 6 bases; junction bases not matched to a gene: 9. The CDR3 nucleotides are TGTGCCAGCAGTCCCTCAACTAGCGGGGGCGGCGAGCAGTACTTC. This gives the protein CASSPSTSGGGEQYF.

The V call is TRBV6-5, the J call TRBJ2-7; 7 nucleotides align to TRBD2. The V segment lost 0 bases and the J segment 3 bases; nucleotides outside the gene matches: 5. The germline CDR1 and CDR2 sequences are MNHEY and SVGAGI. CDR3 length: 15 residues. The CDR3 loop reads CASSYSRLAFYEQYF. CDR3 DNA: TGTGCCAGCAGTTACTCGAGACTAGCCTTCTACGAGCAGTACTTC.

The CDR3 region has the DNA TGTGCCAGCAGCCCGCGGGGGGGGCATGAGCAGTTCTTC. It specifies CASSPRGGHEQFF. The rearrangement links TRBV11-2 to TRBJ2-1; 9 nucleotides align to TRBD2. The CDR3 covers 13 residues. After removal of 5 bases from V and 8 bases from J, the junction contained 4 bases not matched to a gene. CDR1 is SGHAT and CDR2 is FQNNGV in the germline V gene.

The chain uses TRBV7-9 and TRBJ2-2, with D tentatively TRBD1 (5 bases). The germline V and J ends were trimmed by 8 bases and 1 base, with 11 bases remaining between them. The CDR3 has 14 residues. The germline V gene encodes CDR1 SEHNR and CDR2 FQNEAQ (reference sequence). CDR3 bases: TGTGCCAGCCTAGGGGTAGGGAACACCGGGGAGCTGTTTTTT. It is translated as CASLGVGNTGELFF.

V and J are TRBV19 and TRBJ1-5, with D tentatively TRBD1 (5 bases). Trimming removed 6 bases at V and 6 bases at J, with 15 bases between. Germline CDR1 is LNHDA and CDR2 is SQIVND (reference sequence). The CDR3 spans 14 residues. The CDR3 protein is CASSKGLVSQPQHF. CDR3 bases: TGTGCCAGTAGCAAGGGACTAGTAAGTCAGCCCCAGCATTTT.

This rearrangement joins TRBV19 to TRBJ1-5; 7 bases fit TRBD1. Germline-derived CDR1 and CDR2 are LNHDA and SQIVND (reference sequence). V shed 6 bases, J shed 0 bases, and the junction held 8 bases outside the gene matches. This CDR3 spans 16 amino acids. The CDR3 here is CASRDRFPDSNQPQHF. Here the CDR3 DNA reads TGTGCCAGTAGGGACAGGTTCCCCGATAGCAATCAGCCCCAGCATTTT.

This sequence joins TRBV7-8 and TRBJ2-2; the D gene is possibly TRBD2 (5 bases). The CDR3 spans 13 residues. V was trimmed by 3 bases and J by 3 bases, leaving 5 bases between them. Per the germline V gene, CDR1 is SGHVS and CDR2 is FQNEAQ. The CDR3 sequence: CASSLRDTGELFF. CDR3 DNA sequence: TGTGCCAGCAGCTTGAGGGACACCGGGGAGCTGTTTTTT.

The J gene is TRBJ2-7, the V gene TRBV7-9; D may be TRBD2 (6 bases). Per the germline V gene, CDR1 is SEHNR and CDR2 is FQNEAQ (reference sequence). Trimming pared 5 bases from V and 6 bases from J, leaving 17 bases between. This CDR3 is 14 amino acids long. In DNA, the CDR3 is TGTGCCAGCAGCCTGAGCGGGTCCCCCCTCGAGCAGTACTTC. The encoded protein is CASSLSGSPLEQYF. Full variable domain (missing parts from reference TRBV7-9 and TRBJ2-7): DTGVSQNPRHKITKRGQNVTFRCDPISEHNRLYWYRQTLGQGPEFLTYFQNEAQLEKSRLLSDRFSAERPKGSFSTLEIQRTEQGDSAMYLCASSLSGSPLEQYFGPGTRLTVT.

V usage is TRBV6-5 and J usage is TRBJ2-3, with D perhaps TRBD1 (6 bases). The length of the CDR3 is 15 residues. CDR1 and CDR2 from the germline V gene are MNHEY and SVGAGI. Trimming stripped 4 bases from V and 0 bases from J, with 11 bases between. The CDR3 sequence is CASSWQGMSTDTQYF. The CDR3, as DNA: TGTGCCAGCAGTTGGCAGGGGATGAGCACAGATACGCAGTATTTT.

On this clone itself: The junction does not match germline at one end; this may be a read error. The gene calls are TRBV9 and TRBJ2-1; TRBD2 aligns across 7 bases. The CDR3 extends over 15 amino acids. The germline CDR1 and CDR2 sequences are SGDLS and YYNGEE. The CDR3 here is CVSSPRTSLANEQFF. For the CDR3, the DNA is TGTGTCAGCAGCCCCCGGACTAGTTTAGCCAATGAGCAGTTCTTC.

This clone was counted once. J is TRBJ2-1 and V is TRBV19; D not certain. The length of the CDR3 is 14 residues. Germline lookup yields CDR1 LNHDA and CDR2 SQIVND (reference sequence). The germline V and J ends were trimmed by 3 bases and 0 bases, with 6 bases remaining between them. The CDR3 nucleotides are TGTGCCAGTAGTATGACTCGCTCCTACAATGAGCAGTTCTTC. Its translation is CASSMTRSYNEQFF.

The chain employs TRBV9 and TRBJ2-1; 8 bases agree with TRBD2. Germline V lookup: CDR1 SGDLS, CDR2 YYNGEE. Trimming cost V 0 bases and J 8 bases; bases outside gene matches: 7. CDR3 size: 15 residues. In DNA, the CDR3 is TGTGCCAGCAGCGTAGGAAGCGGGAGTATCTATGAGCAGTTCTTC. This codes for CASSVGSGSIYEQFF.